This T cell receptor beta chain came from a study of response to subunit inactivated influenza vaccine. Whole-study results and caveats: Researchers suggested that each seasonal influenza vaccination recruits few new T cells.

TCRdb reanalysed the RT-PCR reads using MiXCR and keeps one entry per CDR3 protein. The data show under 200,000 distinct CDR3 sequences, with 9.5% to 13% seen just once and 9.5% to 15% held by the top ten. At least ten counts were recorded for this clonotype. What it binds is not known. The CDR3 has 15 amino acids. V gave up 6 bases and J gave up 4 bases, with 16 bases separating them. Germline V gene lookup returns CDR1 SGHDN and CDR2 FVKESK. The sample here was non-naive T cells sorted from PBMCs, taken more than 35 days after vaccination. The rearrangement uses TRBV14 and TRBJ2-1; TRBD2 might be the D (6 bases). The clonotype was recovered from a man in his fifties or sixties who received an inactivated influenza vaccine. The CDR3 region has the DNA TGTGCCAGCAGTTGGATAGCGGACGCTTACAATGAGCAGTTCTTC. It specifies CASSWIADAYNEQFF.